This T cell receptor beta chain was observed in a study of blood T cells in healthy people across ages. Study-wide results and limits: As naive T cell percentage varied, TCR beta diversity correlated strongly with it.

The V end lost 0 bases, the J end lost 5 bases, and 7 bases lay between the germline ends. This CDR3 contains 12 residues. Germline CDR1 is DFQATT and CDR2 is SNEGSKA (reference sequence). Concerning this clonotype itself: Its antigen is as yet unknown.

PCR was performed a second time for roughly 7 to 11 cycles using a sample-barcoded 5' primer and a J-beta primer mix. Tags on each cDNA molecule came from a template-switch adaptor with 12 random nucleotides. In TCRdb, the 5' RACE reads were re-called with MiXCR into one record per CDR3 protein. The sample holds fewer than 800,000 distinct CDR3 sequences, roughly 25% seen once. Samples had at least 6.5 million PBMCs isolated from them. These data were also reused for a study on T cells of mothers and their children.

This TCR was recovered from a boy between 10 and 17 years old in good health. The chain is built from TRBV20-1 and TRBJ1-1, with unresolved D. Source material: blood. The CDR3 loop reads CSARDGRTEAFF. In nucleotides, the CDR3 is TGCAGTGCTAGAGATGGGCGGACTGAAGCTTTCTTT.